Listed here are 6 T cell receptor beta chains from one sample, sequenced in a study of blood T cell repertoires in COVID-19 (dated by TCRdb to 2018 to 2021). The protocol used for the library was the immunoSEQ multiplex PCR assay. TCRdb re-hosts the immuneACCESS table, in-frame sequences only. Its copies lack some clones; in the studies checked, an unresolved V gene accounts for under half of them, and the cause for the rest is not known. The sample table shows about 520,000 clones, and approximately 85% are seen once. Approximately 3.2% of the sample goes to the ten largest clones. Sequencing input: peripheral blood. These receptors were obtained from a human donor in a cohort sampled during active COVID-19.

This chain connects TRBV27 to TRBJ2-5; D might be TRBD2 (5 bases). From germline, CDR1 is MNHEY and CDR2 SMNVEV (reference sequence). Between the trimmed V and J ends, which lost 5 bases and 5 bases, there was a span of 18 bases. The length of the CDR3 is 15 residues. The CDR3 DNA reads as TGTGCCAGCAGTCCGCTGGACTGGACGGGGGAGACCCAGTACTTC. Translating it yields CASSPLDWTGETQYF.

The chain uses TRBV7-9 and TRBJ2-7; weak D call: TRBD1 (6 bases). V was trimmed by 4 bases and J by 3 bases, leaving 16 bases between them. The CDR3 extends over 15 amino acids. The V gene's germline CDR1 is SEHNR and CDR2 FQNEAQ (reference sequence). Here the CDR3 reads CASSSTLTGLYEQYF. CDR3 DNA sequence: TGTGCCAGCAGCTCGACTTTGACAGGCCTCTACGAGCAGTACTTC.

A single count supports this clone. This rearrangement joins TRBV5-6 to TRBJ2-1; unclear D gene. There are 15 residues in the CDR3. Germline assignment: CDR1 SGHDT and CDR2 YYEEEE. Deletions cut 4 bases from V and 6 bases from J, with 17 bases between. DNA for the CDR3: TGTGCCAGCAGCCCTAAGTCCTCTCCTGGCAATGAGCAGTTCTTC. Translating gives CASSPKSSPGNEQFF.

The chain recombines TRBV30 with TRBJ2-5; the D is unclear. Germline-derived CDR1 and CDR2 are GTSNPN and SVGIG (reference sequence). With 0 bases removed from V and 3 bases from J, the gap between germline ends came to 5 bases. CDR3 size: 12 residues. DNA for the CDR3: TGTGCCTGGAGTGTAACTGAAGAGACCCAGTACTTC. Protein sequence: CAWSVTEETQYF.

J is TRBJ1-1 and V is TRBV30; 7 bases map to TRBD1. This CDR3 region has 13 residues. CDR1 and CDR2 (germline): GTSNPN, SVGIG (reference sequence). The V segment lost 1 base and the J segment 14 bases; nucleotides outside the gene matches: 13. DNA of the CDR3: TGTGCCTGGAGTGGAGGGACAGTCCTCTTAGTATTCTTT. Translated: CAWSGGTVLLVFF.

V is TRBV18 and J is TRBJ1-5; no definite D call. The CDR3 spans 15 residues. From germline, CDR1 is KGHSH and CDR2 LQKENI. With 2 bases removed from V and 1 base from J, the gap between germline ends came to 9 bases. The CDR3 loop is CASSPALGSNQPQHF. In nucleotides, the CDR3 is TGTGCCAGCTCACCAGCACTAGGCAGCAATCAGCCCCAGCATTTT.